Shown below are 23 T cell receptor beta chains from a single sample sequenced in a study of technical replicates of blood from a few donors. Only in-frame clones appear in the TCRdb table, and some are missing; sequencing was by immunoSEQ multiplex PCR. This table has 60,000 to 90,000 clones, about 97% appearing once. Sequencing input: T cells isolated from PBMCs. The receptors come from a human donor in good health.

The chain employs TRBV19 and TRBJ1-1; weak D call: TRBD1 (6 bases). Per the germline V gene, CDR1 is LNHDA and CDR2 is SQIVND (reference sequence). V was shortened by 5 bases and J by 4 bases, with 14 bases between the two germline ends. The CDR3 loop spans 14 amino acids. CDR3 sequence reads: CASSPSGVSTEAFF. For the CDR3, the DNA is TGTGCCAGTAGTCCATCAGGGGTGAGCACTGAAGCTTTCTTT.

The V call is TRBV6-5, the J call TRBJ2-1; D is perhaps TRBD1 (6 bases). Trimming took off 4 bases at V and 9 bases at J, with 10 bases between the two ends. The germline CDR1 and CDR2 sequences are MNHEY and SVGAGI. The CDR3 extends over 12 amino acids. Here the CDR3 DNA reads TGTGCCAGCAGTTCAACAGGGCGTGAGCAGTTCTTC. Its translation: CASSSTGREQFF.

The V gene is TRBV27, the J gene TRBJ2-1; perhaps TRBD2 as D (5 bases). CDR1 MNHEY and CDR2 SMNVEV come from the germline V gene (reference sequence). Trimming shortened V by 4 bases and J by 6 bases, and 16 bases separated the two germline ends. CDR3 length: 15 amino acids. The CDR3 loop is CASSYGPTRPNEQFF. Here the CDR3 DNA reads TGTGCCAGCAGTTACGGGCCCACTAGGCCCAATGAGCAGTTCTTC.

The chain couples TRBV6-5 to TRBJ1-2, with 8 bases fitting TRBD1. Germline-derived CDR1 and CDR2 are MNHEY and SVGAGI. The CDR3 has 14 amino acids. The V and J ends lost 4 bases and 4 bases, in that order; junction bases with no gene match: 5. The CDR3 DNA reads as TGTGCCAGCAGTTCCGGGACAGGCATCTATGGCTACACCTTC. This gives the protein CASSSGTGIYGYTF.

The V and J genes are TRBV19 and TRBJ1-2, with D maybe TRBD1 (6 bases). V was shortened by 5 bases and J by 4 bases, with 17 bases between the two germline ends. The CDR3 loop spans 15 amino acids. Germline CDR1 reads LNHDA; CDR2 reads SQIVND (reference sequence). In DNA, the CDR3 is TGTGCCAGTAGTCCCCTGTTTGGGGGCAGCTATGGCTACACCTTC. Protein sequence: CASSPLFGGSYGYTF.

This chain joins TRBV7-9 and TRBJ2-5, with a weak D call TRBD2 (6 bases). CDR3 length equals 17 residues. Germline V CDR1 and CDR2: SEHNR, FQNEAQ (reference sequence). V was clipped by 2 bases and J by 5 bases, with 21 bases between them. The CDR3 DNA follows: TGTGCCAGCAGCTTACCCCCGGACCGGGAGCTTTCCGAGACCCAGTACTTC. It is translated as CASSLPPDRELSETQYF.

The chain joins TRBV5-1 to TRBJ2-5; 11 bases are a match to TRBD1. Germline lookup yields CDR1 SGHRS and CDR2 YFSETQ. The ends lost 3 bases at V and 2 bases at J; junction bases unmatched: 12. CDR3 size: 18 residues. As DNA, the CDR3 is TGCGCCAGCAGCTCCTCCGGGACAGGGGGGAGATCACAAGAGACCCAGTACTTC. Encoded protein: CASSSSGTGGRSQETQYF.

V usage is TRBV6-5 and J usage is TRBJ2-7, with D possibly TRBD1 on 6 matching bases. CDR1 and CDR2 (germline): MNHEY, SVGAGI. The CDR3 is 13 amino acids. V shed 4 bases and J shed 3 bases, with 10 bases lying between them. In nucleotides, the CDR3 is TGTGCCAGCAGTTCGGGACACCTCTACGAGCAGTACTTC. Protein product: CASSSGHLYEQYF.

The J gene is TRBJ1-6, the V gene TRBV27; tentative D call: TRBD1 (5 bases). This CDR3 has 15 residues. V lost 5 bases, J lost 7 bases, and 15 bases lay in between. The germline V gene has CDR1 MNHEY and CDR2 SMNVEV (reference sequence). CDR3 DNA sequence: TGTGCCAGCAGTCCGGACCGACAGAGAAATTCACCCCTCCACTTT. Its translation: CASSPDRQRNSPLHF.

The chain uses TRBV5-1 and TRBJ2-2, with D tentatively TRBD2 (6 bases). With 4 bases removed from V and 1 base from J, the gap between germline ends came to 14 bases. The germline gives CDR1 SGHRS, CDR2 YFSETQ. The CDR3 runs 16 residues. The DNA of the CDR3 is TGCGCCAGCAGCGTTTCTAGCGCCTTGAACACCGGGGAGCTGTTTTTT. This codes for CASSVSSALNTGELFF.

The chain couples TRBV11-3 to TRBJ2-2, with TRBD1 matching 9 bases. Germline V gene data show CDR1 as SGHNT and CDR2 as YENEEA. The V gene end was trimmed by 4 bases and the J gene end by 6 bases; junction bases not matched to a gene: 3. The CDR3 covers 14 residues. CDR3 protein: CASSSGQGAGELFF. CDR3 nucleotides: TGTGCCAGCAGCTCGGGACAGGGCGCCGGGGAGCTGTTTTTT.

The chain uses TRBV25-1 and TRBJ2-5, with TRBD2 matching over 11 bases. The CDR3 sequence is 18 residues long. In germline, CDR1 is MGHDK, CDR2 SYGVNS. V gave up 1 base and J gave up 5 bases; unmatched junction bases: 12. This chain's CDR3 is CASSEFGGSGRAGETQYF. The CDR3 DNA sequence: TGTGCCAGCAGTGAATTCGGTGGTAGCGGGAGGGCGGGGGAGACCCAGTACTTC. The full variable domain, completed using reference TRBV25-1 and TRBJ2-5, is EADIYQTPRYLVIGTGKKITLECSQTMGHDKMYWYQQDPGMELHLIHYSYGVNSTEKGDLSSESTVSRIRTEHFPLTLESARPSHTSQYLCASSEFGGSGRAGETQYFGPGTRLLVL.

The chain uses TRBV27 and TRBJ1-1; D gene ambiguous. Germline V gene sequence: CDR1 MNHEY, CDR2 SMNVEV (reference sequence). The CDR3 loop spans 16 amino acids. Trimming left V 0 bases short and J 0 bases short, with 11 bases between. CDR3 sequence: CASSLSAGLMNTEAFF. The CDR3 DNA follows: TGTGCCAGCAGTTTATCAGCCGGACTAATGAACACTGAAGCTTTCTTT.

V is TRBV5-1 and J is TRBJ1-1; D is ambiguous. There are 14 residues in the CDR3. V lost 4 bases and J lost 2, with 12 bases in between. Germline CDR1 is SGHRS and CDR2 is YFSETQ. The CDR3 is CASSPSAGNTEAFF. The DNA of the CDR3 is TGCGCCAGCAGCCCGTCAGCGGGAAACACTGAAGCTTTCTTT.

For the CDR3, the DNA is TGCGCCAGCAGCTGGTCCGGGACGGCGGGAGAAAAACTGTTTTTT. Amino acid sequence: CASSWSGTAGEKLFF. The genes are TRBV5-1 and TRBJ1-4, with D perhaps matching TRBD1 (5 bases). Germline CDR1 is SGHRS and CDR2 is YFSETQ. There are 15 residues in the CDR3. The V gene lost 3 bases and the J gene lost 8 bases, with 17 bases spanning the gap.

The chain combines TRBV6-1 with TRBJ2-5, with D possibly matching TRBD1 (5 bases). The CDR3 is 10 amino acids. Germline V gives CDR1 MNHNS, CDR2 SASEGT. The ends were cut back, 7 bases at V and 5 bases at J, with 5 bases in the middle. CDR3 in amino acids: CASTGETQYF. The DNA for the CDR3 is TGTGCCAGCACAGGGGAGACCCAGTACTTC.

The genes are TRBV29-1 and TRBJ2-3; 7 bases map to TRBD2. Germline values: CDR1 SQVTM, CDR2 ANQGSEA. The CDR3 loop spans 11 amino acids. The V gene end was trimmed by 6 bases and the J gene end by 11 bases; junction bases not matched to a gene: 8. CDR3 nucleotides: TGCAGCGTCCCCCGGGGGGTCAGGCAGTATTTT. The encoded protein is CSVPRGVRQYF.

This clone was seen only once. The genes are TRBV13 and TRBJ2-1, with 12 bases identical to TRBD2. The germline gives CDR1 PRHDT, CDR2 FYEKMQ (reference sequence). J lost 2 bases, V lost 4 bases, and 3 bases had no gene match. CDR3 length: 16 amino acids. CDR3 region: CASSSRTSGTYNEQFF. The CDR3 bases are TGTGCCAGCAGCTCCCGGACTAGCGGGACCTACAATGAGCAGTTCTTC.

This CDR3 is CASSFYMGTENTEAFF. The DNA of the CDR3 is TGTGCCAGCAGCTTCTATATGGGGACAGAGAACACTGAAGCTTTCTTT. The V gene is TRBV7-9, the J gene TRBJ1-1; TRBD1 agrees at 7 bases. Germline V lookup: CDR1 SEHNR, CDR2 FQNEAQ (reference sequence). Losses at the gene ends were 3 bases for V and 1 base for J; bases not matched to a gene: 8. This CDR3 contains 16 residues. Complete variable domain (other parts from reference TRBV7-9 and TRBJ1-1): DTGVSQNPRHKITKRGQNVTFRCDPISEHNRLYWYRQTLGQGPEFLTYFQNEAQLEKSRLLSDRFSAERPKGSFSTLEIQRTEQGDSAMYLCASSFYMGTENTEAFFGQGTRLTVV.

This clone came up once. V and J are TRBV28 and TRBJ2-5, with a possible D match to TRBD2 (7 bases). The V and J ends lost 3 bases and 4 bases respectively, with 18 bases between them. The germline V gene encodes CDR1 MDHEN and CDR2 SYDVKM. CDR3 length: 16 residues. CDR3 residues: CASSFPSQGGIETQYF. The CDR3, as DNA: TGTGCCAGCAGTTTTCCCTCACAGGGAGGGATAGAGACCCAGTACTTC.

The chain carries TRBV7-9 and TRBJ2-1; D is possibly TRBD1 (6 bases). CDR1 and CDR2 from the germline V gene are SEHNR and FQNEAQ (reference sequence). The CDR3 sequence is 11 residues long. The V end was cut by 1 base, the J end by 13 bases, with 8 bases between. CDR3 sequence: CASSLGDIQFF. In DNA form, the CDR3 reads TGTGCCAGCAGCTTAGGGGACATCCAGTTCTTC.

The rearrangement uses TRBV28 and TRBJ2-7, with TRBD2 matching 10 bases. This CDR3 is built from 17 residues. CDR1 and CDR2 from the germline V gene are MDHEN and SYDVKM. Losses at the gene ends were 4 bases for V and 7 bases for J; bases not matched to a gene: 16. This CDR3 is CASSSHSWTSGFWEQYF. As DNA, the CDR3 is TGTGCCAGCAGTTCCCACTCATGGACTAGCGGCTTTTGGGAGCAGTACTTC.

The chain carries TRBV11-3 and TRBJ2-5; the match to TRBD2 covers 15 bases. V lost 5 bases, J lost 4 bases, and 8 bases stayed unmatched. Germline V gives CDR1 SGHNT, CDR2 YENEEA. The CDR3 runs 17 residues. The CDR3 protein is CASSQGLAGGSGETQYF. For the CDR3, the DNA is TGTGCCAGCAGCCAAGGACTAGCGGGAGGGTCGGGAGAGACCCAGTACTTC.